This T cell receptor beta chain was observed in a study of T cell changes during pregnancy in multiple sclerosis. Germline V gene sequence: CDR1 SEHNR, CDR2 FQNEAQ (reference sequence). The V and J ends lost 3 bases and 3 bases, in that order; junction bases with no gene match: 7. The CDR3 has 16 amino acids. The repertoire was sequenced with immunoSEQ multiplex PCR; TCRdb's copy has only in-frame clones and lacks some. The repertoire holds nearly 110,000 clones, with more than 80% as singletons. The gene calls are TRBV7-9 and TRBJ2-3, with 9 bases matching TRBD1. This receptor was identified in a female donor with multiple sclerosis, enrolled in a pregnancy study. This sample comprised peripheral blood, obtained before pregnancy. The CDR3 nucleotides are TGTGCCAGCAGCTTCGTGACAGGGGGGTGGACAGATACGCAGTATTTT. Its protein product is CASSFVTGGWTDTQYF.